This T cell receptor beta chain derives from a study of cytomegalovirus exposure and HLA in healthy donors. Study-level background: An earlier analysis found some 100 million unique TCR beta sequences from about 190 million T cells. Overall study results and limits: Being productive about 87% or about 30% of the time was typical of most TCR beta V segments in an earlier analysis. For TCR beta chains, V- and J-gene trimming was later linked to a missense DCLRE1C variant. Most TCR sequences were uncommon, yet certain public TCRs appeared in many donors.

As to this clone: Its antigen remains unknown.

This CDR3 comprises 12 residues. Primers: 60 Vbeta forward and 13 Jbeta reverse. Assay used: immunoSEQ multiplex PCR; TCRdb lists only in-frame clones, some missing. Of more than 65,000 clones in the sample, around 74% are singletons; the top ten hold 6.2%. The sequenced material came from PBMCs. The chain carries TRBV12-1 and TRBJ1-5. TRBV12-1 is assigned pseudogene status. This TCR was sampled from a woman in her 50s in good health and CMV-seropositive. The CDR3 region is CAAHPGCQPQHF. DNA of the CDR3: TGTGCCGCACACCCGGGATGTCAGCCCCAGCATTTT.